This section outlines one T cell receptor (beta chain) sequence together with its context. Unmatched junction bases numbered 4, after V lost 4 bases and J lost 6 bases. Germline CDR1 SGDLS, CDR2 YYNGEE. This CDR3 has 13 amino acids. The PCR had 60 Vbeta and 13 Jbeta primers. TCRdb keeps only in-frame clones here, not all; method: immunoSEQ multiplex PCR. Of approximately 120,000 clones in the sample, about three quarters were seen once. The entry originates in a study of cytomegalovirus exposure and HLA in healthy donors. The TCR comes from a woman between 40 and 50 years old in good health and CMV-seropositive. Sequencing was carried out using PBMCs. The rearrangement uses TRBV9 and TRBJ1-5; TRBD1 matches 7 bases. Here the CDR3 reads CASSPGGGQPQHF. The CDR3 DNA is TGTGCCAGCAGCCCAGGGGGAGGTCAGCCCCAGCATTTT.